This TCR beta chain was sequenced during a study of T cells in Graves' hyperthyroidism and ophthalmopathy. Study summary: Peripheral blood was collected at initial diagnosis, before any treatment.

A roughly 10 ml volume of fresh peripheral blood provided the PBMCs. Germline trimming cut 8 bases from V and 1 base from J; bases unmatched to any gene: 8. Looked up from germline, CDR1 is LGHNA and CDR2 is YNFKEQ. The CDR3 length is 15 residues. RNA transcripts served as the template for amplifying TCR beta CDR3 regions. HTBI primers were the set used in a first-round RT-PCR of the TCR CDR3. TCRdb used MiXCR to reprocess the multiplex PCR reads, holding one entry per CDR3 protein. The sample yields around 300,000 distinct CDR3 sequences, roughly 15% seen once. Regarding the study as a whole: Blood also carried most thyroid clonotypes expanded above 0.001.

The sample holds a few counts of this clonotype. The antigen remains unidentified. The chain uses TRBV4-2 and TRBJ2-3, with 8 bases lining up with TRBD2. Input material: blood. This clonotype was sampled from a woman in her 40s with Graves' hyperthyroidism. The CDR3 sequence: CASGTPSGRTDTQYF. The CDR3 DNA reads TGTGCCAGCGGCACTCCTAGCGGGCGCACAGATACGCAGTATTTT.